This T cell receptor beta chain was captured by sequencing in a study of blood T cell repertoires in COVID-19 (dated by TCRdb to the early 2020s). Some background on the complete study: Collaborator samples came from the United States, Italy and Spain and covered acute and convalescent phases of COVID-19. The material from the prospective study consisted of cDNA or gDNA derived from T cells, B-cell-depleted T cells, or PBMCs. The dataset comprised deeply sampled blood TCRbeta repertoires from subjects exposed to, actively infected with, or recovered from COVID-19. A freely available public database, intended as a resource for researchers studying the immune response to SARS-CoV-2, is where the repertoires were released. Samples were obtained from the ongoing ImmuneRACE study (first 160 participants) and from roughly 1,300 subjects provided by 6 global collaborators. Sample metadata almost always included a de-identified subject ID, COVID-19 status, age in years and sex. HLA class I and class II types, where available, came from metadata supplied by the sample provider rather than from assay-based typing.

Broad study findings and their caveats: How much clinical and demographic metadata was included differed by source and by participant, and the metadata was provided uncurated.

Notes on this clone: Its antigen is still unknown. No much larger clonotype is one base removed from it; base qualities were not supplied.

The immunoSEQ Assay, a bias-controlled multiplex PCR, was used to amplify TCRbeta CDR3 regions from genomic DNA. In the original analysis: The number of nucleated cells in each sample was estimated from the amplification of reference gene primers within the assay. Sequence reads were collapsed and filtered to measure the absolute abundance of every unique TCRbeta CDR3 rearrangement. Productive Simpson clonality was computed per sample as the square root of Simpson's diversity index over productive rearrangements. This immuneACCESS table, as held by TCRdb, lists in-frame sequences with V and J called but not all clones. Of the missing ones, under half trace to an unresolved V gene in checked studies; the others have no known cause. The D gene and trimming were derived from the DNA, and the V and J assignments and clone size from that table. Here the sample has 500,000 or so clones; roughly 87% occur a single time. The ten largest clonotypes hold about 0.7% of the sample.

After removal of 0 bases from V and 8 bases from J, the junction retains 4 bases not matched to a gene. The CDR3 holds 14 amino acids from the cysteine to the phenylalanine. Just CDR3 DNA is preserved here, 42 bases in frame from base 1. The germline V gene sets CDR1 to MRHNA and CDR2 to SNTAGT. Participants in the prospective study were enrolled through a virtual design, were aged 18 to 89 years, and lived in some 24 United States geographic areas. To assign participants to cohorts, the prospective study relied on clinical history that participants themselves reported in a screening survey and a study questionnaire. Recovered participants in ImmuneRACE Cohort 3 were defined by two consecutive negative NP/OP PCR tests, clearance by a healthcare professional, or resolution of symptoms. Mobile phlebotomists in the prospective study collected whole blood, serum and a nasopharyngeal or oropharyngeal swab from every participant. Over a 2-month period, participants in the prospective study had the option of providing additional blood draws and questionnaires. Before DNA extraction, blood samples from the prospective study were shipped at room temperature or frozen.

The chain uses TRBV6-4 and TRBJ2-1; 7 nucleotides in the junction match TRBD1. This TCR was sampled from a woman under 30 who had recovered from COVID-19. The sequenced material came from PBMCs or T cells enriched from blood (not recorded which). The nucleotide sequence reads TGTGCCAGCAGTGACTCGAGGGGGCCAGATGAGCAGTTCTTC. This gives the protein CASSDSRGPDEQFF.